One and the same sample provided the 7 T cell receptor beta chains below, sequenced in a study of blood T cell repertoires in COVID-19. TCRdb's table, derived via immunoSEQ multiplex PCR, lists solely in-frame clones and lacks some. The sample lists 200,000 to 250,000 clones, around nine tenths seen once, with 6% to 9% in the top ten. The sequencing sample was made of peripheral blood. The receptor set was obtained from a woman aged 70-85 years with active or convalescent COVID-19.

This clone was observed a few times. The chain joins TRBV3-1 (or the pseudogene TRBV3-2) to TRBJ1-6; D is ambiguous. Germline lookup yields CDR1 LGHDT and CDR2 YNNKEL (reference sequence). The CDR3 contains 16 residues. Trimming removed 0 bases from V and 0 bases from J, with 6 bases in between. The CDR3 DNA is TGTGCCAGCAGCCAAGAGTGGAGCTCCTATAATTCACCCCTCCACTTT. Residues: CASSQEWSSYNSPLHF.

DNA of the CDR3: TGTGCCAGCAGTTACTCGCAGGCAACTAATGAAAAACTGTTTTTT. Translated, it gives CASSYSQATNEKLFF. The chain combines TRBV6-5 with TRBJ1-4; unclear D gene. The CDR3 is 15 amino acids. CDR1 and CDR2 from the germline V gene are MNHEY and SVGAGI. V gave up 0 bases and J gave up 0 bases, with 5 bases separating them.

This chain joins TRBV5-8 and TRBJ1-3; 7 nucleotides align to TRBD1. Unmatched junction bases numbered 2, after V lost 2 bases and J lost 9 bases. CDR3 length equals 12 residues. Germline V CDR1 and CDR2: SGHTS, YDEGEE. The CDR3 nucleotides are TGTGCCAGCAGCTTTACAGGGGCCACCATATATTTT. Translating it yields CASSFTGATIYF. The variable domain in full, with the rest retrieved from reference TRBV5-8 and TRBJ1-3, is EAGVTQSPTHLIKTRGQQATLRCSPISGHTSVYWYQQALGLGLQFLLWYDEGEERNRGNFPPRFSGRQFPNYSSELNVNALELEDSALYLCASSFTGATIYFGEGSWLTVV.

The rearrangement uses TRBV9 and TRBJ2-5; 9 bases align to TRBD1. J lost 4 bases, V lost 4 bases, and 5 bases had no gene match. CDR1 SGDLS and CDR2 YYNGEE come from the germline V gene. This CDR3 is 14 amino acids long. The CDR3 here is CASSPTGGSETQYF. The CDR3 DNA is TGTGCCAGCAGCCCGACAGGGGGTTCAGAGACCCAGTACTTC.

This clone occurred a few times. CDR3 nucleotide sequence: TGTGCCAGCACCCGAGACAGGGGGCGCGGTGGCTACACCTTC. Its protein is CASTRDRGRGGYTF. This sequence joins TRBV6-4 and TRBJ1-2, with 10 positions matching TRBD1. After removal of 7 bases from V and 7 bases from J, the junction contained 9 bases not matched to a gene. Per germline, CDR1 MRHNA and CDR2 SNTAGT. The CDR3 covers 14 residues.

The chain has TRBV19 and TRBJ1-1; TRBD1 aligns across 7 bases. The CDR3 is 16 amino acids. Looked up from germline, CDR1 is LNHDA and CDR2 is SQIVND (reference sequence). Trimming took 0 bases from V and 1 from J; bases not matched to a gene: 5. The CDR3 loop is CASSIDPRTGNTEAFF. CDR3 coding DNA: TGTGCCAGTAGTATAGACCCCAGGACAGGGAACACTGAAGCTTTCTTT.

V gene TRBV18 combines with J gene TRBJ1-6; the D gene is possibly TRBD1 (5 bases). This CDR3 has 16 amino acids. Germline CDR1 KGHSH, CDR2 LQKENI. Trimming pared 3 bases from V and 2 bases from J, leaving 11 bases between. CDR3 region: CASSPSVGAYNSPLHF. CDR3 sequence (DNA): TGTGCCAGCTCACCCTCGGTAGGGGCCTATAATTCACCCCTCCACTTT.